One and the same sample provided the 8 T cell receptor beta chains below, sequenced in a study of blood T cell repertoires in COVID-19. Using immunoSEQ multiplex PCR, the repertoire was profiled, and TCRdb retains in-frame clones only, with some absent. The data contain approximately 300,000 clones, 85% to 95% of them seen just once; the ten biggest clones take up roughly 3.9%. The sequenced material came from PBMCs or T cells enriched from blood (not recorded which). The receptors originated from a woman aged 25 to 39 who had been exposed to COVID-19.

The count of this clone is one. CDR3 sequence (DNA): TGTGCCAGCAGTTCCGGGACAGGGCCCACAGATACGCAGTATTTT. Translation: CASSSGTGPTDTQYF. The chain joins TRBV6-5 to TRBJ2-3; 9 bases are shared with TRBD1. V trimming: 4 bases; J trimming: 2 bases; junction bases outside the gene matches: 4. CDR1 is MNHEY and CDR2 is SVGAGI in the germline V gene. The CDR3 sequence is 15 residues long.

The gene calls are TRBV3-1 (or the pseudogene TRBV3-2) and TRBJ2-5, with TRBD1 matching 7 bases. The CDR3 runs to 14 residues. Per the germline V gene, CDR1 is LGHDT and CDR2 is YNNKEL (reference sequence). The trim removed 4 bases at V and 5 bases at J, leaving 7 bases unmatched. This CDR3 reads CASSRETGRETQYF. The CDR3 DNA reads TGTGCCAGCAGCCGAGAGACAGGGCGGGAGACCCAGTACTTC.

J is TRBJ1-1 and V is TRBV18, with 8 bases identical to TRBD1. The CDR3 extends over 14 amino acids. Germline CDR1 and CDR2: KGHSH and LQKENI. V shed 5 bases and J 7 bases; nucleotides not matched to a gene: 9. CDR3 amino acids: CASSLDREIGEAFF. The DNA for the CDR3 is TGTGCCAGCTCATTGGACAGGGAAATAGGTGAAGCTTTCTTT.

V usage is TRBV3-1 (or the pseudogene TRBV3-2) and J usage is TRBJ2-3, with a weak D call TRBD1 (6 bases). CDR3 size: 14 residues. Trimming stripped 6 bases from V and 1 base from J, with 11 bases between. Germline CDR1 reads LGHDT; CDR2 reads YNNKEL (reference sequence). The CDR3 reads CASRVGHGTDTQYF. The CDR3 DNA follows: TGTGCCAGCAGGGTGGGACACGGCACAGATACGCAGTATTTT.

The chain has TRBV12-5 and TRBJ1-2, with 10 bases aligning to TRBD1. The CDR3 extends over 20 amino acids. V dropped 4 bases and J dropped 0; count of bases not matched to a gene: 17. The germline gives CDR1 LGHNT, CDR2 FRNRAP. CDR3 bases: TGTGCTAGTGGTTCCGTTTTTGGTGGGGACAGGGGATGGACTAACTATGGCTACACCTTC. It encodes CASGSVFGGDRGWTNYGYTF.

V gene TRBV3-1 (or the pseudogene TRBV3-2) combines with J gene TRBJ1-5; unclear D gene. The CDR3 runs 13 residues. CDR1 is LGHDT, CDR2 YNNKEL, per germline (reference sequence). Trimming took off 2 bases at V and 2 bases at J, with 4 bases between the two ends. The CDR3 here is CASSQRGNQPQHF. CDR3 nucleotides: TGTGCCAGCAGCCAACGAGGCAATCAGCCCCAGCATTTT.

A note on this clone: This CDR3 is also generated by other DNA sequences in the sample. V gene TRBV5-1 combines with J gene TRBJ2-5, with D maybe TRBD1 (5 bases). V was shortened by 0 bases and J by 4 bases, with 10 bases between the two germline ends. This CDR3 region has 14 residues. Germline V gene sequence: CDR1 SGHRS, CDR2 YFSETQ. CDR3 coding DNA: TGCGCCAGCAGCTTGGCGGGCCAGGGAGAGACCCAGTACTTC. Encoded protein: CASSLAGQGETQYF.

The CDR3 DNA follows: TGTGCCAGCAAGGAGCGCGGAAACACCATATATTTT. Translated: CASKERGNTIYF. The chain links TRBV2 to TRBJ1-3, with D unresolved. The germline V and J ends were trimmed by 7 bases and 4 bases, with 8 bases remaining between them. CDR1 is SNHLY, CDR2 FYNNEI, per germline. The CDR3 contains 12 residues.